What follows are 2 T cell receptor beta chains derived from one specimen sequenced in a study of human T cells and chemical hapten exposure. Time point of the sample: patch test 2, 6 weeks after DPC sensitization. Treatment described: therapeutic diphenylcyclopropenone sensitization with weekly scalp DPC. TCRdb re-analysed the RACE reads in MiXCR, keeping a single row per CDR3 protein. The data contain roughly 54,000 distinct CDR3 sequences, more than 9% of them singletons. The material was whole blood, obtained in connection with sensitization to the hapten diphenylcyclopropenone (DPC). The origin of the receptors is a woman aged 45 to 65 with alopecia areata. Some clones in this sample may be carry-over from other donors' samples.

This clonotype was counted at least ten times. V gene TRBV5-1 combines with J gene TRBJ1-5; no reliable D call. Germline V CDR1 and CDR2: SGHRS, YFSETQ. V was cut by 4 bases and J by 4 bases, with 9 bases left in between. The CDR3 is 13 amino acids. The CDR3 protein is CASSPDGNQPQHF. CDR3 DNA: TGCGCCAGCAGCCCGGACGGTAATCAGCCCCAGCATTTT. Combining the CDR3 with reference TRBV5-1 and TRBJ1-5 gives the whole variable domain KAGVTQTPRYLIKTRGQQVTLSCSPISGHRSVSWYQQTPGQGLQFLFEYFSETQRNKGNFPGRFSGRQFSNSRSEMNVSTLELGDSALYLCASSPDGNQPQHFGDGTRLSIL.

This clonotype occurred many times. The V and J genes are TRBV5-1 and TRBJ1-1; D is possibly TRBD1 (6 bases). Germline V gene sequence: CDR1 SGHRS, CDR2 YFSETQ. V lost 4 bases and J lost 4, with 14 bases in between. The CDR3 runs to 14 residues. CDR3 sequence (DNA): TGCGCCAGCAGCCCGGGGACACCGGCCACTGAAGCTTTCTTT. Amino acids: CASSPGTPATEAFF.